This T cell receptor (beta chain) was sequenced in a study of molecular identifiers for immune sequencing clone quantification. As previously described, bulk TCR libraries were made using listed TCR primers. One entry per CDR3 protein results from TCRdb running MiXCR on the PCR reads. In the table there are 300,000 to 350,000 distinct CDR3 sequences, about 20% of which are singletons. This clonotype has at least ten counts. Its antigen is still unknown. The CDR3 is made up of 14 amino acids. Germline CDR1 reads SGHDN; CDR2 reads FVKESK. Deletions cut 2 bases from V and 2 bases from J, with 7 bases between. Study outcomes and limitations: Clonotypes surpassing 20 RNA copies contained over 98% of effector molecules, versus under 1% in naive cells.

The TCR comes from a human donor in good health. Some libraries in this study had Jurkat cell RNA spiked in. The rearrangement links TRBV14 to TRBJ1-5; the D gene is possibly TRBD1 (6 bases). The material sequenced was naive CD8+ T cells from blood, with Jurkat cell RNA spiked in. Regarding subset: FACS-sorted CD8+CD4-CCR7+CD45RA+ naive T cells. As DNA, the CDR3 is TGTGCCAGCAGCCAACAGGGGCGCAATCAGCCCCAGCATTTT. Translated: CASSQQGRNQPQHF.